This TCR beta chain appears in the sequencing data of a study of identical twins. One entry per CDR3 protein results from TCRdb running MiXCR on the 5' RACE reads. The top ten clones hold 1.5% to 2% of a sample with roughly 690,000 distinct CDR3 sequences, approximately 6% of them seen once. Germline V gene sequence: CDR1 SGHVS, CDR2 FQNEAQ. The CDR3 consists of 16 residues. Trimming shortened V by 5 bases and J by 0 bases, and 15 bases separated the two germline ends. The material sequenced was naive T cells sorted from blood. This chain connects TRBV7-8 to TRBJ2-3; D may be TRBD1 (6 bases). The TCR originated in a man younger than 35 in good health. This CDR3 reads CASSTRQVPSTDTQYF. In DNA, the CDR3 is TGTGCCAGCAGCACCAGACAGGTTCCTAGCACAGATACGCAGTATTTT.